Listed here are 7 T cell receptor beta chains from one sample, sequenced in a study of blood T cell repertoires in COVID-19. Here immunoSEQ multiplex PCR was the method, and the copy in TCRdb shows in-frame clones only, minus some. The sample has 200,000 to 250,000 clones, 87% seen once. Source material: PBMCs or T cells enriched from blood (not recorded which). The receptors shown here come from a woman aged 25 to 39 with acute COVID-19.

This sequence joins TRBV6-6 and TRBJ2-2; D unclear. CDR3 length: 14 residues. V was clipped by 2 bases and J by 4 bases, with 8 bases between them. Looked up from germline, CDR1 is MNHNY and CDR2 is SVGAGI (reference sequence). CDR3 sequence: CASSYAQTTGELFF. The CDR3, as DNA: TGTGCCAGCAGTTACGCACAGACCACCGGGGAGCTGTTTTTT.

The chain is built from TRBV19 and TRBJ2-2; 7 bases agree with TRBD2. This CDR3 has 11 residues. The germline gives CDR1 LNHDA, CDR2 SQIVND (reference sequence). The V segment lost 5 bases and the J segment 15 bases; nucleotides outside the gene matches: 6. CDR3 region: CASSGSGGLFF. The CDR3 DNA reads TGTGCCAGTAGTGGGTCCGGGGGGTTGTTTTTT. Variable domain in full (rest from reference TRBV19 and TRBJ2-2): DGGITQSPKYLFRKEGQNVTLSCEQNLNHDAMYWYRQDPGQGLRLIYYSQIVNDFQKGDIAEGYSVSREKKESFPLTVTSAQKNPTAFYLCASSGSGGLFFGEGSRLTVL.

Only a few counts were recorded for this clone. Distinct nucleotide sequences in the sample also encode this CDR3. The chain combines TRBV19 with TRBJ1-1; D remains ambiguous. The CDR3 has 13 residues. Germline CDR1 and CDR2: LNHDA and SQIVND (reference sequence). V lost 2 bases and J 0 bases, leaving 4 bases between the germline ends. The CDR3 reads CASSITVNTEAFF. The CDR3 region has the DNA TGTGCCAGTAGTATAACGGTGAACACTGAAGCTTTCTTT.

V and J are TRBV27 and TRBJ1-1, with 9 bases identical to TRBD1. The CDR3 extends over 14 amino acids. The germline CDR1 and CDR2 sequences are MNHEY and SMNVEV (reference sequence). V lost 6 bases, J lost 3 bases, and 5 bases stayed unmatched. CDR3 in DNA: TGTGCCAGCAGGTACAGGGGGCTGTACACTGAAGCTTTCTTT. Translated: CASRYRGLYTEAFF.

This rearrangement joins TRBV5-1 to TRBJ2-5; 7 bases are a match to TRBD1. The CDR3 has 15 amino acids. CDR1 and CDR2 from the germline V gene are SGHRS and YFSETQ. V shed 3 bases and J 0 bases; nucleotides not matched to a gene: 5. The CDR3 nucleotides read TGCGCCAGCAGCTGGGACAGCCACAACCAAGAGACCCAGTACTTC. Its protein is CASSWDSHNQETQYF.

The chain combines TRBV6-6 with TRBJ2-3; 8 nucleotides match TRBD2. The CDR3 totals 18 residues. V dropped 5 bases and J dropped 0; count of bases not matched to a gene: 13. Germline values: CDR1 MNHNY, CDR2 SVGAGI (reference sequence). In DNA, the CDR3 is TGTGCCAGCAGTCCACCCGCGATAGCGGGGCCAAGCACAGATACGCAGTATTTT. It is translated as CASSPPAIAGPSTDTQYF.

This clone occurred once. The chain is built from TRBV11-2 and TRBJ1-1; 7 bases are shared with TRBD1. Germline V gene sequence: CDR1 SGHAT, CDR2 FQNNGV. This CDR3 spans 14 amino acids. With V trimmed by 5 bases and J by 6 bases, 9 bases remained unmatched. The chain's CDR3 is CASSPPDRRSEAFF. CDR3 nucleotides: TGTGCCAGCAGCCCCCCGGACAGGAGGTCTGAAGCTTTCTTT.